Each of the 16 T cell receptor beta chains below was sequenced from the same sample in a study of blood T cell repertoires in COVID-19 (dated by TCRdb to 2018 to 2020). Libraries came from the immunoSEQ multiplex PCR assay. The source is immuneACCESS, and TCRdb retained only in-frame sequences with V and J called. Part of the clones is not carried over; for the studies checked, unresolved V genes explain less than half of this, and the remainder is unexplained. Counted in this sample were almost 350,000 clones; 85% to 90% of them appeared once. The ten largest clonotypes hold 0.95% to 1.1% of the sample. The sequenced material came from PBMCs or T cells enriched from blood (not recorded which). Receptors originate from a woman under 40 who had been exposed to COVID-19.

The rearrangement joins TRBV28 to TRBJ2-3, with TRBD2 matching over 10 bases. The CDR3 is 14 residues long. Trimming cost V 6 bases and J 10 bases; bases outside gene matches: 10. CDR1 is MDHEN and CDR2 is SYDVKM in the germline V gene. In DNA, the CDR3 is TGTGCCAGCAGATTGGGACTAGCGATTGGGGCGCAGTATTTT. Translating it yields CASRLGLAIGAQYF.

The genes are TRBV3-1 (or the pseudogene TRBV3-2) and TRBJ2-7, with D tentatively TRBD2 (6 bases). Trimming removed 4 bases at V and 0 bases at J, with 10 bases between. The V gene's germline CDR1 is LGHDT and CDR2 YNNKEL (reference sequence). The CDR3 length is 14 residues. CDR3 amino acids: CASSRGVSSYEQYF. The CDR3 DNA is TGTGCCAGCAGCCGCGGGGTGAGCTCCTACGAGCAGTACTTC.

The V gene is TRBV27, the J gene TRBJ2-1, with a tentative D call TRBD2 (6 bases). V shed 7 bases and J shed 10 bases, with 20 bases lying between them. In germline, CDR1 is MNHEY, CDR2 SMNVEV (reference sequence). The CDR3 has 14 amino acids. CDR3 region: CASIFTGGAGEQFF. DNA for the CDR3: TGTGCCAGCATTTTTACGGGCGGGGCCGGGGAGCAGTTCTTC.

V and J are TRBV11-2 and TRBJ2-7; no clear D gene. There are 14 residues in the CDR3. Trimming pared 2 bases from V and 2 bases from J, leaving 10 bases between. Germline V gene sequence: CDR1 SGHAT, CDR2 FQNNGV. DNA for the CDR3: TGTGCCAGCAGCTTAATACAGTCTGCCTACGAGCAGTACTTC. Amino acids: CASSLIQSAYEQYF.

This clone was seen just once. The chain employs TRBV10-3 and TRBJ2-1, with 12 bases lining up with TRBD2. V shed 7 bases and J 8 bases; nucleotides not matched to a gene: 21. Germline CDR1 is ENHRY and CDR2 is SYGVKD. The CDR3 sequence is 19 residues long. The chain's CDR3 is CAIMSTPIQRLAGVDEQFF. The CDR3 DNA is TGTGCCATCATGTCGACTCCTATACAGAGACTAGCGGGAGTGGATGAGCAGTTCTTC.

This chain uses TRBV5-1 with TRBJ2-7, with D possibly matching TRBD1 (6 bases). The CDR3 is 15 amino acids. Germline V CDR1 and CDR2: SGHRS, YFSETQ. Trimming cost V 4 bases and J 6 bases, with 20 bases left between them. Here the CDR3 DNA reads TGCGCCAGCAGCCCCGATCGGACAGACTTTTCCGAGCAGTACTTC. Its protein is CASSPDRTDFSEQYF.

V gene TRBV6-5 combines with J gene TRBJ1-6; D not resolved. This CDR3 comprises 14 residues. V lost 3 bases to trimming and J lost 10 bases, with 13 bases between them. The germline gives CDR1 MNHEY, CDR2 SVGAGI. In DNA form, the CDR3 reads TGTGCCAGCAGTTATCAGCTAGGAGAATCACCCCTCCACTTT. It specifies CASSYQLGESPLHF.

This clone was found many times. The CDR3 spells CASSLSRDTYEQYF. CDR3 DNA: TGTGCCAGCAGTTTATCCCGGGACACCTACGAGCAGTACTTC. The V and J genes are TRBV27 and TRBJ2-7; maybe TRBD1 (6 bases). The ends were cut back, 0 bases at V and 2 bases at J, with 8 bases in the middle. CDR1 and CDR2 (germline): MNHEY, SMNVEV (reference sequence). The CDR3 is made up of 14 amino acids.

Here the CDR3 reads CASSTPQRRGSYEQYF. The CDR3 DNA follows: TGTGCCAGCAGTACACCCCAGAGGCGTGGCTCCTACGAGCAGTACTTC. The rearrangement links TRBV28 to TRBJ2-7; unclear D gene. Trimming took off 5 bases at V and 0 bases at J, with 17 bases between the two ends. CDR3 length: 16 residues. Germline V lookup: CDR1 MDHEN, CDR2 SYDVKM.

Here the CDR3 reads CASSRRGNTEAFF. Here the CDR3 DNA reads TGTGCCAGCAGCCGCAGGGGTAACACTGAAGCTTTCTTT. The rearrangement links TRBV28 to TRBJ1-1; TRBD1 is a possible D gene (6 bases). Looked up from germline, CDR1 is MDHEN and CDR2 is SYDVKM. CDR3 length: 13 amino acids. Trimming shortened V by 6 bases and J by 2 bases, and 10 bases separated the two germline ends.

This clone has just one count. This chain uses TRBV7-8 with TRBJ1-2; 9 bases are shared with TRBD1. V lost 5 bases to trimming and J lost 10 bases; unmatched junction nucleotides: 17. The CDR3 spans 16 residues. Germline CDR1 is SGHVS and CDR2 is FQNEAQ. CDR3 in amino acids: CASSLSRVDRGDDYTF. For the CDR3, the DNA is TGTGCCAGCAGCCTCTCTAGGGTGGACAGGGGTGATGACTACACCTTC.

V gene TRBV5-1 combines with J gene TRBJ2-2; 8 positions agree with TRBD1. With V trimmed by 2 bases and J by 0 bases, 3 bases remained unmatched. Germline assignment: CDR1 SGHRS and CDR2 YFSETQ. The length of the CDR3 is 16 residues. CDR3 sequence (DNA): TGCGCCAGCAGCTTCACGACAGGGGCGAACACCGGGGAGCTGTTTTTT. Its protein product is CASSFTTGANTGELFF.

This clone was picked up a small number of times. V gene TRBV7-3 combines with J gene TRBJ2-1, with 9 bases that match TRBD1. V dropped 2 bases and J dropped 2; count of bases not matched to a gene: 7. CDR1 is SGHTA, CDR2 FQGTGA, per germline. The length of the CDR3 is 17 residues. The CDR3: CASSLLGRTGAYNEQFF. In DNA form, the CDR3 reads TGTGCCAGCAGCTTACTGGGCCGGACAGGGGCCTACAATGAGCAGTTCTTC.

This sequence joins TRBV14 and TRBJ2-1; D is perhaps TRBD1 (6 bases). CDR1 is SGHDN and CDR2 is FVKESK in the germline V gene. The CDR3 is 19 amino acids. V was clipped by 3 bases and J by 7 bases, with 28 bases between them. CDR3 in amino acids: CASSQEVSGTKGGGNEQFF. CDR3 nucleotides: TGTGCCAGCAGCCAGGAGGTCAGCGGAACCAAAGGGGGTGGTAATGAGCAGTTCTTC.

As DNA, the CDR3 is TGTGCCACCAGCACCGGGACAGGGGCCCTAGAGACCCAGTACTTC. Translated: CATSTGTGALETQYF. This chain uses TRBV15 with TRBJ2-5, with TRBD1 identical over 10 bases. V shed 4 bases and J 4 bases; nucleotides not matched to a gene: 6. The CDR3 has 15 residues. In germline, CDR1 is LNHNV, CDR2 YYDKDF (reference sequence).

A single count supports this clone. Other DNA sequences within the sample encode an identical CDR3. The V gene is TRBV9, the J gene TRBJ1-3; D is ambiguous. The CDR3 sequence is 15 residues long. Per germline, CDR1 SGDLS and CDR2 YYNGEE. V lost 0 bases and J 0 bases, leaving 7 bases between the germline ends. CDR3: CASSVDSSSGNTIYF. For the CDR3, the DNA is TGTGCCAGCAGCGTAGACAGTTCCTCTGGAAACACCATATATTTT.